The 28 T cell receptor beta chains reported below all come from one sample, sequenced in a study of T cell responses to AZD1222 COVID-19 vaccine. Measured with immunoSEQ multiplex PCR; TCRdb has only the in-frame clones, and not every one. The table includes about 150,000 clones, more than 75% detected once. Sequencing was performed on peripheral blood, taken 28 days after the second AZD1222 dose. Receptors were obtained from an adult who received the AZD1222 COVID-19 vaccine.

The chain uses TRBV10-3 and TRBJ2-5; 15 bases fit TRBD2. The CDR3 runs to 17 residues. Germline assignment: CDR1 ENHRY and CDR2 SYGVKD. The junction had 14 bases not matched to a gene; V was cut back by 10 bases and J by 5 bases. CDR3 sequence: CATGEWTSGRAQETQYF. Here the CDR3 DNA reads TGTGCCACCGGGGAGTGGACTAGCGGGAGGGCCCAGGAGACCCAGTACTTC.

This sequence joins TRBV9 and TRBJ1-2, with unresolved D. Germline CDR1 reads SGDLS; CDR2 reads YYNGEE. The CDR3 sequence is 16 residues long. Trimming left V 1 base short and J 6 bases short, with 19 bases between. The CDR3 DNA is TGTGCCAGCAGCGTACTGTCCGTATGGGAGAAGAATGGCTACACCTTC. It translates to CASSVLSVWEKNGYTF.

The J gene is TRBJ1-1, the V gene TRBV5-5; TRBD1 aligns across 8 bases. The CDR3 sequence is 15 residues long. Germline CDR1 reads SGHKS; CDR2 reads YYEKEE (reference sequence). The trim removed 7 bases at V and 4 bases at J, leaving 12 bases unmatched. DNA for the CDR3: TGTGCCAGCTGGGACCGACAGGGGCGAGTCACTGAAGCTTTCTTT. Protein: CASWDRQGRVTEAFF. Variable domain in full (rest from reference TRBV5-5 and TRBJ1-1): DAGVTQSPTHLIKTRGQQVTLRCSPISGHKSVSWYQQVLGQGPQFIFQYYEKEERGRGNFPDRFSARQFPNYSSELNVNALLLGDSALYLCASWDRQGRVTEAFFGQGTRLTVV.

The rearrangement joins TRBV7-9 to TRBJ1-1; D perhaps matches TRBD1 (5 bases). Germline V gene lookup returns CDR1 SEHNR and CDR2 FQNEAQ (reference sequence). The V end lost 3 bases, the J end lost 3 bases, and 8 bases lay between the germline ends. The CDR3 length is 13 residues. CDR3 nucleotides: TGTGCCAGCAGCTTTGGGGCGGACACTGAAGCTTTCTTT. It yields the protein CASSFGADTEAFF.

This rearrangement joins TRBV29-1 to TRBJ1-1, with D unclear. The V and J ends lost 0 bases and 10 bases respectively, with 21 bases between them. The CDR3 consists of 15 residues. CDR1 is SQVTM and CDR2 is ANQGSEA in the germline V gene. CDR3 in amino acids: CSVEDLSLTLKGAFF. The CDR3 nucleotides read TGCAGCGTTGAAGATCTGAGCCTCACCTTGAAGGGAGCTTTCTTT.

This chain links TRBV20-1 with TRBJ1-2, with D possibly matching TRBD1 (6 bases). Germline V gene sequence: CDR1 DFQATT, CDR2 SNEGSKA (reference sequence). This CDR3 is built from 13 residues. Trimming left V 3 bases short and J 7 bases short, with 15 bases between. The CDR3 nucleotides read TGCAGTGCTAGTTCTTCAGGGGAGGCTGGCTACACCTTC. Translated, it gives CSASSSGEAGYTF.

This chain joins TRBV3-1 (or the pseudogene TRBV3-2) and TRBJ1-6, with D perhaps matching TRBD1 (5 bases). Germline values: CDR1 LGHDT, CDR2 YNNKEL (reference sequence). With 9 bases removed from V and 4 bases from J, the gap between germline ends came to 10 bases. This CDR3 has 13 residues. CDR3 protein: CASTGTYNSPLHF. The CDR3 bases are TGTGCCAGTACCGGGACGTATAATTCACCCCTCCACTTT.

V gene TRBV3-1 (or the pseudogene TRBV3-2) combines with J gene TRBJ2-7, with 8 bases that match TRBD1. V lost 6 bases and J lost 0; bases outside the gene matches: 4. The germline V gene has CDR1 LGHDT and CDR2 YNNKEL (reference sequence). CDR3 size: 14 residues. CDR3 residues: CASSQTGVSYEQYF. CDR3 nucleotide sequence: TGTGCCAGCAGTCAGACAGGGGTCTCCTACGAGCAGTACTTC.

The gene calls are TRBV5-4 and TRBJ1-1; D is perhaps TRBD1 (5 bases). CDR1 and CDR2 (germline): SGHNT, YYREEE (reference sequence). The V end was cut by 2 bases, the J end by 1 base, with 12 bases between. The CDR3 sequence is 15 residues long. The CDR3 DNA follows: TGTGCCAGCAGCTTCCCCGGGCAGGGGAACACTGAAGCTTTCTTT. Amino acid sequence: CASSFPGQGNTEAFF.

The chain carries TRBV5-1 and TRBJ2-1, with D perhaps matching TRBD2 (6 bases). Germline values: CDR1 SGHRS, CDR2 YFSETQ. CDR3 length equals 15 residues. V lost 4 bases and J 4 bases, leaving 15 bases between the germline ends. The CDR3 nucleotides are TGCGCCAGCAGCCCGGACCTGGGGGGTTACAATGAGCAGTTCTTC. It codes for CASSPDLGGYNEQFF.

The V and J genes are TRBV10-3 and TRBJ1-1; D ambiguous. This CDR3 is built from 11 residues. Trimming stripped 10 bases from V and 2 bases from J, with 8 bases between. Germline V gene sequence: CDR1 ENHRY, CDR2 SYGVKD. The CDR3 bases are TGTGCCACGCCCTATAACACTGAAGCTTTCTTT. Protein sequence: CATPYNTEAFF.

The CDR3 sequence is CASSRGGNEQFF. CDR3 DNA sequence: TGCGCCAGCTCACGAGGGGGGAATGAGCAGTTCTTC. The chain recombines TRBV10-1 with TRBJ2-1, with D possibly called TRBD1 or TRBD2 (6 bases each). In germline, CDR1 is WNHNN, CDR2 SYGVQD (reference sequence). The CDR3 runs 12 residues. The V end lost 8 bases, the J end lost 7 bases, and 12 bases lay between the germline ends.

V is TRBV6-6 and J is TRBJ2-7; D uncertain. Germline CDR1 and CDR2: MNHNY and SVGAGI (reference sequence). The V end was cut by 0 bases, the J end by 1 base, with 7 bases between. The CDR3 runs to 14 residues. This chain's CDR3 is CASSYSRQSYEQYF. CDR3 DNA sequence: TGTGCCAGCAGTTACTCAAGGCAGTCCTACGAGCAGTACTTC.

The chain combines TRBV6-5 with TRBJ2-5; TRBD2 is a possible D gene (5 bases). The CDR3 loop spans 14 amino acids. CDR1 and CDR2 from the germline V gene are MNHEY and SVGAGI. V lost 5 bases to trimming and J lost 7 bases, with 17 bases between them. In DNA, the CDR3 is TGTGCCAGCAGTCCGAACTCGGGGAAAGGGACCCAGTACTTC. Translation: CASSPNSGKGTQYF.

CDR3 bases: TGTGCCAGCACCCGGACAGGGAGGAACACTGAAGCTTTCTTT. This encodes CASTRTGRNTEAFF. The genes are TRBV6-5 and TRBJ1-1, with 8 bases aligning to TRBD1. The germline V gene has CDR1 MNHEY and CDR2 SVGAGI. V lost 7 bases, J lost 1 base, and 5 bases stayed unmatched. The CDR3 consists of 14 residues.

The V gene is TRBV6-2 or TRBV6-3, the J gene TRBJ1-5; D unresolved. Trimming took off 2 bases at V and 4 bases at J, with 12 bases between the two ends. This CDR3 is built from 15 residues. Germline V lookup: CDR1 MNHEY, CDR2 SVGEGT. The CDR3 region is CASSYGALGNQPQHF. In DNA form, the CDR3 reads TGTGCCAGCAGTTACGGAGCCTTGGGGAATCAGCCCCAGCATTTT.

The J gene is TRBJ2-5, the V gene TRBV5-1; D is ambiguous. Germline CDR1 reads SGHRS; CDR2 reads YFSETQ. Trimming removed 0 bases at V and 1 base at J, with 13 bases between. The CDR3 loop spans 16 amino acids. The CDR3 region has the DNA TGCGCCAGCAGCTTGGAAAAACGGCGGCTCCAAGAGACCCAGTACTTC. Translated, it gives CASSLEKRRLQETQYF.

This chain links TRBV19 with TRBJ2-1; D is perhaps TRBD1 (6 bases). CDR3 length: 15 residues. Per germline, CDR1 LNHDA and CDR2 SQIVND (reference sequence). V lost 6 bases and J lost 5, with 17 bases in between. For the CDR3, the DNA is TGTGCCAGTAGCCGTGCCAGGGGTCGTGACAATGAGCAGTTCTTC. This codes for CASSRARGRDNEQFF.

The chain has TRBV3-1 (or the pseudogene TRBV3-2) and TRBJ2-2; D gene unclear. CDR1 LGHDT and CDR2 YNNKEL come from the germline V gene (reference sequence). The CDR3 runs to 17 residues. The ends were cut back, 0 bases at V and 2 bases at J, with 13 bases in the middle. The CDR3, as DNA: TGTGCCAGCAGCCAAGAGTTCTGGGTAGAAAACACCGGGGAGCTGTTTTTT. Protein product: CASSQEFWVENTGELFF.

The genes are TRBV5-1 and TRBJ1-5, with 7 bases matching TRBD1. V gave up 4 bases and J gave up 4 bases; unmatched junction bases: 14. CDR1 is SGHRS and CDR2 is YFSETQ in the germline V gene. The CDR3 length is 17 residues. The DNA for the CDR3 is TGCGCCAGCAGCGTCCTCCCTTTAGGGGGCGGAAATCAGCCCCAGCATTTT. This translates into CASSVLPLGGGNQPQHF.

DNA for the CDR3: TGTGCCAGCAGCCAGGGGACTAGCGGATTCAATGAGCAGTTCTTC. Translation: CASSQGTSGFNEQFF. This chain uses TRBV14 with TRBJ2-1, with 11 bases matching TRBD2. CDR3 length equals 15 residues. V was clipped by 3 bases and J by 6 bases; unmatched bases: 4. CDR1 is SGHDN and CDR2 is FVKESK in the germline V gene.

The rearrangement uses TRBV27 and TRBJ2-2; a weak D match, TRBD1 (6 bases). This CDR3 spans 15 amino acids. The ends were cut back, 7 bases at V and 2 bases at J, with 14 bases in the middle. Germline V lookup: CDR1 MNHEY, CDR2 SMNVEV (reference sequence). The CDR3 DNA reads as TGTGCCAGCAAGTCCGGGACACTTAACACCGGGGAGCTGTTTTTT. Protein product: CASKSGTLNTGELFF.

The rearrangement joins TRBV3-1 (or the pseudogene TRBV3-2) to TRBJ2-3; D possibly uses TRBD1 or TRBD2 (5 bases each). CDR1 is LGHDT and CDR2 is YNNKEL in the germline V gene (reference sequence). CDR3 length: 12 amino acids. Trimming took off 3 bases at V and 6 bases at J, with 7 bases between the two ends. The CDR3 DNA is TGTGCCAGCAGCCATTGGGGGGATACGCAGTATTTT. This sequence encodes CASSHWGDTQYF.

CDR3 protein: CASRGQGAYEQYF. The CDR3, as DNA: TGTGCCAGCAGGGGACAGGGGGCCTACGAGCAGTACTTC. The chain joins TRBV2 to TRBJ2-7, with 11 bases that match TRBD1. Germline CDR1 and CDR2: SNHLY and FYNNEI. The V segment lost 6 bases and the J segment 2 bases; nucleotides outside the gene matches: 0. This CDR3 comprises 13 residues.

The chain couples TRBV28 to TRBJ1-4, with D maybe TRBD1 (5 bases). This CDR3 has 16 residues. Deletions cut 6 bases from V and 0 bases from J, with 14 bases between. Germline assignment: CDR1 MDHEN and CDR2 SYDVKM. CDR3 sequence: CASSPGTMATNEKLFF. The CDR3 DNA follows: TGTGCCAGCAGCCCCGGGACGATGGCAACTAATGAAAAACTGTTTTTT.

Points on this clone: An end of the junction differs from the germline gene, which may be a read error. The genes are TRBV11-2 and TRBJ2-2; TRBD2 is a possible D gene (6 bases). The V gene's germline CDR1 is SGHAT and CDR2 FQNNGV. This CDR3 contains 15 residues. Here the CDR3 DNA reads TGTGCCAGCAGCTTAGTCGCAGGAGGGGCCGGGAAGCTGTTTTTT. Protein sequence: CASSLVAGGAGKLFF.

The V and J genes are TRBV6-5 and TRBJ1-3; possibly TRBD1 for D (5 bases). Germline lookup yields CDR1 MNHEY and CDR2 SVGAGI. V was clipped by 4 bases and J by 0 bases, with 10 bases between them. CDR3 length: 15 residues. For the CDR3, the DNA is TGTGCCAGCAGTTCCCAGGGTTCCTCTGGAAACACCATATATTTT. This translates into CASSSQGSSGNTIYF.

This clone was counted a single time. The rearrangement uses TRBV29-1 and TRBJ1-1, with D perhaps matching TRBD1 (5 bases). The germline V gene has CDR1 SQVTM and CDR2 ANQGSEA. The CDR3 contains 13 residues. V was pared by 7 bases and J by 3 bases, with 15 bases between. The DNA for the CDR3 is TGCAGCGCTCAAACGGGGGGGGACACTGAAGCTTTCTTT. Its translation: CSAQTGGDTEAFF.